The 15 T cell receptor beta chains reported below all come from one sample, sequenced in a study of spatial heterogeneity in lung cancer. TCRdb re-called the 5' RACE reads through MiXCR, storing one row per CDR3 protein. The sample yields roughly 99,000 distinct CDR3 sequences, approximately 19% seen once. Time point given: blood at routine non-recurrence follow-up after resection. This material consisted of PBMCs, taken at follow-up. Receptor source: a male donor with early-stage non-small cell lung cancer.

This clonotype was counted between two and nine times. The chain employs TRBV24-1 and TRBJ1-2; 7 positions match TRBD1. V lost 3 bases to trimming and J lost 4 bases; unmatched junction nucleotides: 4. The CDR3 is made up of 14 amino acids. Germline lookup yields CDR1 KGHDR and CDR2 SFDVKD. The CDR3 loop reads CATSDDRVGYGYTF. The CDR3, as DNA: TGTGCCACCAGTGATGACAGGGTAGGCTATGGCTACACCTTC.

This clonotype was seen only a few times. The V and J genes are TRBV12-3 or TRBV12-4 and TRBJ2-1; TRBD1 matches at 8 bases. CDR3 length: 12 amino acids. After removal of 6 bases from V and 12 bases from J, the junction contained 7 bases not matched to a gene. The CDR3 protein is CASRATDRAQFF. CDR3 in DNA: TGTGCCAGCAGGGCCACGGACAGGGCGCAGTTCTTC.

CDR3 coding DNA: TGTGCCAGCAGCGTAGTGAATAGCGGGAGAAATCACAATGAGCAGTTCTTC. This codes for CASSVVNSGRNHNEQFF. The chain is built from TRBV9 and TRBJ2-1; 9 bases agree with TRBD2. The junction had 9 bases not matched to a gene; V was cut back by 0 bases and J by 5 bases. There are 17 residues in the CDR3. Germline V lookup: CDR1 SGDLS, CDR2 YYNGEE.

The rearrangement joins TRBV25-1 to TRBJ1-5; D is ambiguous. CDR3 length equals 16 residues. Germline lookup yields CDR1 MGHDK and CDR2 SYGVNS. Trimming cost V 1 base and J 6 bases, with 16 bases left between them. As DNA, the CDR3 is TGTGCCAGCAGTGAATCAGGAGGTGGTGAGCGTCAGCCCCAGCATTTT. This gives the protein CASSESGGGERQPQHF.

V and J are TRBV11-2 and TRBJ2-1; D tentatively reads TRBD1 or TRBD2 (5 bases each). CDR3 length: 13 amino acids. The germline CDR1 and CDR2 sequences are SGHAT and FQNNGV. The V gene lost 4 bases and the J gene lost 6 bases, with 10 bases spanning the gap. The CDR3 DNA is TGTGCCAGCAGCTCGGGACGTTTCAATGAGCAGTTCTTC. It encodes CASSSGRFNEQFF.

This clonotype came up many times. The chain carries TRBV5-1 and TRBJ1-2; perhaps TRBD1 as D (6 bases). Germline CDR1 SGHRS, CDR2 YFSETQ. There are 13 residues in the CDR3. V was cut by 4 bases and J by 3 bases, with 10 bases left in between. The CDR3 coding sequence is TGCGCCAGCAGCCCCAGGGGACACTATGGCTACACCTTC. It codes for CASSPRGHYGYTF.

In its sample, this clonotype was seen many times. The chain combines TRBV4-1 with TRBJ1-6; 7 positions agree with TRBD1. Losses at the gene ends were 1 base for V and 0 bases for J; bases not matched to a gene: 6. Germline V gene sequence: CDR1 MGHRA, CDR2 YSYEKL. CDR3 size: 18 residues. CDR3: CASSQGQGLSSYNSPLHF. In nucleotides, the CDR3 is TGCGCCAGCAGCCAAGGACAGGGCCTGAGCTCCTATAATTCACCCCTCCACTTT.

This chain joins TRBV20-1 and TRBJ2-7; 9 positions match TRBD1. This CDR3 is built from 15 residues. Looked up from germline, CDR1 is DFQATT and CDR2 is SNEGSKA (reference sequence). V lost 6 bases and J lost 6; bases outside the gene matches: 15. The CDR3 protein is CSAPDRGVGTSEQYF. The CDR3 coding sequence is TGCAGTGCACCGGACAGGGGTGTGGGCACCTCCGAGCAGTACTTC.

At least ten counts were recorded for this clonotype. The chain recombines TRBV7-8 with TRBJ2-3; D gene unclear. Germline CDR1 SGHVS, CDR2 FQNEAQ. The CDR3 has 13 residues. V was cut by 8 bases and J by 3 bases, with 12 bases left in between. The CDR3 DNA follows: TGTGCCAGCCGAGGTGTTGGGACAGATACGCAGTATTTT. Translated, it gives CASRGVGTDTQYF.

The chain combines TRBV6-5 with TRBJ2-2; D is ambiguous. The CDR3 covers 16 residues. Germline lookup yields CDR1 MNHEY and CDR2 SVGAGI. The ends were cut back, 0 bases at V and 1 base at J, with 9 bases in the middle. The chain's CDR3 is CASSYSSLMNTGELFF. As DNA, the CDR3 is TGTGCCAGCAGTTACTCGAGCCTCATGAACACCGGGGAGCTGTTTTTT.

This rearrangement joins TRBV6-1 to TRBJ1-3, with 7 bases identical to TRBD1. The junction had 5 bases not matched to a gene; V was cut back by 3 bases and J by 3 bases. This CDR3 has 15 residues. The V gene's germline CDR1 is MNHNS and CDR2 SASEGT. CDR3 sequence (DNA): TGTGCCAGCAGTGACTGGACAGGAGGTGGAAACACCATATATTTT. Its protein product is CASSDWTGGGNTIYF.

The chain has TRBV7-2 and TRBJ1-3, with unresolved D. V lost 3 bases and J lost 2, with 11 bases in between. The CDR3 contains 15 residues. The germline gives CDR1 SGHTA, CDR2 FQGNSA. Here the CDR3 DNA reads TGTGCCAGCAGCTTTAACGCTCCGGCTGGAAACACCATATATTTT. Its protein product is CASSFNAPAGNTIYF.

This clonotype has just a few counts. V is TRBV6-1 and J is TRBJ2-5; 10 positions match TRBD1. Germline trimming cut 6 bases from V and 4 bases from J; bases unmatched to any gene: 8. The CDR3 is 15 amino acids. Germline CDR1 is MNHNS and CDR2 is SASEGT. CDR3 nucleotides: TGTGCCAGCAGGACGTTGGACAGGGGGGGAGAGACCCAGTACTTC. The encoded protein is CASRTLDRGGETQYF.

The rearrangement joins TRBV20-1 to TRBJ2-5; no clear D gene. Germline CDR1 is DFQATT and CDR2 is SNEGSKA (reference sequence). The CDR3 has 11 amino acids. V lost 6 bases to trimming and J lost 3 bases, with 8 bases between them. As DNA, the CDR3 is TGCAGTGCCTTGGCGAAAGAGACCCAGTACTTC. This sequence encodes CSALAKETQYF.

This clonotype occurred a few times. V usage is TRBV6-5 and J usage is TRBJ2-4; tentatively, D is TRBD2 (5 bases). The length of the CDR3 is 17 residues. V was pared by 5 bases and J by 3 bases, with 20 bases between. Germline CDR1 is MNHEY and CDR2 is SVGAGI. The DNA of the CDR3 is TGTGCCAGCAGTCAACGGGTGGGGAACGCGGGCAAAAACATTCAGTACTTC. Its protein is CASSQRVGNAGKNIQYF.